The 15 T cell receptor beta chains reported below all come from one sample, sequenced in a study of T cells in Graves' hyperthyroidism and ophthalmopathy. From RNA transcripts, TCR beta CDR3 regions were amplified. Carried out on the TCR CDR3, a first-round RT-PCR used the HTBI primer set. TCRdb ran MiXCR on the multiplex PCR reads and lists one entry per CDR3 protein. The data contain hundreds of thousands of distinct CDR3 sequences, roughly 20% of them singletons. The sequenced sample consisted of blood. The source is a man aged 30 to 39 with Graves' ophthalmopathy.

In this sample, this clonotype turned up many times. The genes are TRBV18 and TRBJ1-2; 8 bases are a match to TRBD1. This CDR3 has 15 residues. Germline loops: CDR1 KGHSH, CDR2 LQKENI. Germline trimming cut 3 bases from V and 6 bases from J; bases unmatched to any gene: 9. CDR3 sequence: CASSPFDGQGDGYTF. DNA for the CDR3: TGTGCCAGCTCACCGTTTGATGGACAGGGTGATGGCTACACCTTC.

The rearrangement joins TRBV6-5 to TRBJ1-1; the D gene is possibly TRBD1 (5 bases). Germline V gene data show CDR1 as MNHEY and CDR2 as SVGAGI. The CDR3 covers 14 residues. Trimming shortened V by 2 bases and J by 1 base, and 8 bases separated the two germline ends. The CDR3 spells CASSYEGPNTEAFF. CDR3 nucleotides: TGTGCCAGCAGTTACGAGGGGCCGAACACTGAAGCTTTCTTT.

This clonotype was seen just once. The gene calls are TRBV19 and TRBJ2-2; D gene unclear. The CDR3 contains 15 residues. Germline CDR1 reads LNHDA; CDR2 reads SQIVND (reference sequence). The V end lost 7 bases, the J end lost 1 base, and 13 bases lay between the germline ends. The CDR3 loop is CASTLTGKNTGELFF. The CDR3 coding sequence is TGTGCCAGTACCCTAACCGGAAAGAACACCGGGGAGCTGTTTTTT. The complete variable domain, with remaining parts taken from reference TRBV19 and TRBJ2-2, reads DGGITQSPKYLFRKEGQNVTLSCEQNLNHDAMYWYRQDPGQGLRLIYYSQIVNDFQKGDIAEGYSVSREKKESFPLTVTSAQKNPTAFYLCASTLTGKNTGELFFGEGSRLTVL.

The DNA for the CDR3 is TGTGCAAGCGAGCTTACAGCCGGACTAGGGGTTGGAGAGACCCAGTACTTC. Its protein product is CASELTAGLGVGETQYF. The V and J genes are TRBV11-2 and TRBJ2-5, with 7 positions matching TRBD2. The CDR3 contains 17 residues. CDR1 and CDR2 (germline): SGHAT, FQNNGV.

V gene TRBV4-2 combines with J gene TRBJ2-1; D is ambiguous. Germline V gene sequence: CDR1 LGHNA, CDR2 YNFKEQ. The germline V and J ends were trimmed by 4 bases and 7 bases, with 17 bases remaining between them. CDR3 size: 15 residues. CDR3 bases: TGTGCCAGCAGCCCGGGCCGGAACTTCGGGAATGAGCAGTTCTTC. Translated: CASSPGRNFGNEQFF.

The chain uses TRBV5-1 and TRBJ2-5; the match to TRBD1 covers 8 bases. Germline V CDR1 and CDR2: SGHRS, YFSETQ. V lost 0 bases to trimming and J lost 0 bases; unmatched junction nucleotides: 4. The CDR3 length is 16 residues. CDR3 region: CASSLDGRGHQETQYF. CDR3 DNA: TGCGCCAGCAGCTTGGACGGCAGGGGGCACCAAGAGACCCAGTACTTC.

The rearrangement links TRBV7-9 to TRBJ2-7; D is perhaps TRBD2 (6 bases). Trimming left V 1 base short and J 2 bases short, with 18 bases between. CDR3 length: 17 residues. Germline V CDR1 and CDR2: SEHNR, FQNEAQ (reference sequence). CDR3 nucleotides: TGTGCCAGCAGCTTAGGGGATGCGACTAGAGGCACCTACGAGCAGTACTTC. Encoded protein: CASSLGDATRGTYEQYF.

This clonotype appeared a few times. The rearrangement uses TRBV7-9 and TRBJ2-3; 7 nucleotides match TRBD1. V shed 5 bases, J shed 6 bases, and the junction held 11 bases outside the gene matches. The germline V gene has CDR1 SEHNR and CDR2 FQNEAQ (reference sequence). This CDR3 comprises 15 residues. The DNA of the CDR3 is TGTGCCAGCAGCGATACCTGGGAACAGGGGGATACGCAGTATTTT. It translates to CASSDTWEQGDTQYF.

This chain links TRBV18 with TRBJ1-6, with 7 nucleotides matching TRBD1. This CDR3 region has 15 residues. The V gene end was trimmed by 8 bases and the J gene end by 0 bases; junction bases not matched to a gene: 4. Germline CDR1 is KGHSH and CDR2 is LQKENI. The CDR3 here is CASAGQSSYNSPLHF. The CDR3 nucleotides are TGTGCCAGCGCGGGACAGAGCTCCTATAATTCACCCCTCCACTTT.

The gene calls are TRBV10-1 and TRBJ2-3, with TRBD1 identical over 8 bases. The CDR3 is 15 amino acids. The junction had 9 bases not matched to a gene; V was cut back by 5 bases and J by 5 bases. Germline CDR1 and CDR2: WNHNN and SYGVQD (reference sequence). CDR3 sequence: CASSSPGQDLDTQYF. The CDR3 DNA is TGCGCCAGCAGTTCACCGGGACAGGATTTAGATACGCAGTATTTT.

This clonotype appeared many times. This chain uses TRBV20-1 with TRBJ1-1, with D tentatively TRBD1 (6 bases). The CDR3 totals 14 residues. Germline CDR1 DFQATT, CDR2 SNEGSKA (reference sequence). The germline V and J ends were trimmed by 7 bases and 2 bases, with 17 bases remaining between them. CDR3 coding DNA: TGCAGTGGCCCCCCCGGACAGAGCAACACTGAAGCTTTCTTT. This translates into CSGPPGQSNTEAFF.

The chain is built from TRBV7-9 and TRBJ1-1, with 9 bases lining up with TRBD1. After removal of 6 bases from V and 6 bases from J, the junction contained 5 bases not matched to a gene. The germline CDR1 and CDR2 sequences are SEHNR and FQNEAQ (reference sequence). The CDR3 runs 13 residues. The CDR3 DNA follows: TGTGCCAGCAGACGACAGGGGGGCGCTGAAGCTTTCTTT. It specifies CASRRQGGAEAFF.

J is TRBJ1-5 and V is TRBV20-1; D is unresolved. Trimming took off 0 bases at V and 1 base at J, with 7 bases between the two ends. This CDR3 is 14 amino acids long. Germline-derived CDR1 and CDR2 are DFQATT and SNEGSKA (reference sequence). The CDR3 bases are TGCAGTGCTAGAGAGGGAGGAAGCAATCAGCCCCAGCATTTT. It translates to CSAREGGSNQPQHF.

V usage is TRBV7-9 and J usage is TRBJ2-7; 12 bases match TRBD2. This CDR3 is built from 20 residues. Germline loops: CDR1 SEHNR, CDR2 FQNEAQ (reference sequence). After removal of 5 bases from V and 2 bases from J, the junction contained 19 bases not matched to a gene. The CDR3 region has the DNA TGTGCCAGCAGCCCTCGGACAGGGACTAGCGGGCGAAAGTCCCCCTACGAGCAGTACTTC. This sequence encodes CASSPRTGTSGRKSPYEQYF.

In this sample, this clonotype turned up a few times. The chain uses TRBV7-8 and TRBJ1-3; 9 nucleotides align to TRBD1. CDR1 and CDR2 (germline): SGHVS, FQNEAQ. CDR3 length equals 18 residues. V trimming: 4 bases; J trimming: 3 bases; junction bases outside the gene matches: 13. The CDR3 DNA reads as TGTGCCAGCAGCTCACCACCCGGGACAGGGTTGTATGGAAACACCATATATTTT. It is translated as CASSSPPGTGLYGNTIYF.